These T cell receptor beta chains were read from a single sample in a study of T-cell reconstitution after alpha-beta-depleted transplantation in children. TCRdb re-called the PCR reads with MiXCR, one entry per CDR3 protein. The sample lists 750,000 to 950,000 distinct CDR3 sequences; roughly 15% were seen once. The sample consisted of PBMCs, mostly from graft donor cells, taken 360 days after TCRalphabeta/CD19-depleted stem cell transplant. All receptors derive from a male patient aged 10 to 17 who had a stem cell transplant for acute lymphoblastic leukemia, so the T cells may come from the graft donor. CDR3s include the opening cysteine and the closing phenylalanine or tryptophan. The D gene is left open where the match is weak. The size entry is marked missing in some rows and otherwise reads once, few, many or a size class.

d_call	j_call	v_call	clone_size	cdr3_nt	cdr3_aa
TRBD2	TRBJ2-3	TRBV5-1	.	TGCGCCAGCAGCTGGGGACTAGCGGTCCCAGATACGCAGTATTTT	CASSWGLAVPDTQYF
TRBD2	TRBJ2-7	TRBV7-9	many	TGTGCCAGCAGCTCCACGGAGCGGGAAACCTCCTACGAGCAGTACTTC	CASSSTERETSYEQYF
TRBD2	TRBJ2-5	TRBV27	.	TGTGCCAGCAGTAGACTAGCTGCCTCGGGGCAAGAGACCCAGTACTTC	CASSRLAASGQETQYF
TRBD2	TRBJ2-1	TRBV10-2	.	TGCGCCAGCAGTGTAGCGGGAGGGCGGTACAATGAGCAGTTCTTC	CASSVAGGRYNEQFF
.	TRBJ2-3	TRBV20-1	few	TGCAGTGCTGGCCGACAGGATTTGCCCACAGATACGCAGTATTTT	CSAGRQDLPTDTQYF
.	TRBJ1-4	TRBV6-1	.	TGTGCCAGCAGTAGAACCCAAGGGACAACTAAAAAACTGTTTTTT	CASSRTQGTTKKLFF
TRBD1	TRBJ2-2	TRBV5-5	.	TGTGCCAGCAGCCAACAGGGGGCGCATTTCGCCGGGGAGCTGTTTTTT	CASSQQGAHFAGELFF
TRBD2	TRBJ2-7	TRBV5-1	few	TGCGCCAGCAGCTTGGATCCGGGACTAGCGGGAAACGAGCAGTACTTC	CASSLDPGLAGNEQYF
.	TRBJ2-5	TRBV4-1	few	TGCGCCAGCAGCGCCGTGGGTCGACAGAAAGAGACCCAGTACTTC	CASSAVGRQKETQYF
TRBD1	TRBJ1-2	TRBV25-1	.	TGTGCCAGCAGCTCTCCGACAGGGGTTCCCATCTATGGCTACACCTTC	CASSSPTGVPIYGYTF
TRBD2	TRBJ2-1	TRBV2	few	TGTGCCAGTAGAATAGGGACTAGCGGTTCCTACAATGAGCAGTTCTTC	CASRIGTSGSYNEQFF
TRBD2	TRBJ2-5	TRBV7-9	few	TGTGCCAGCAGCATTCCGGGACTAGCGGGAGGCCCCCAAGAGACCCAGTACTTC	CASSIPGLAGGPQETQYF
.	TRBJ2-3	TRBV12-3/TRBV12-4	many	TGTGCCAGCAGTTTACGGGAGTCAGATACGCAGTATTTT	CASSLRESDTQYF
TRBD1	TRBJ1-2	TRBV7-9	.	TGTGCCAGCAGCTTAGCGTCAGGGGGCGCTAACTATGGCTACACCTTC	CASSLASGGANYGYTF
TRBD2	TRBJ2-7	TRBV20-1	.	TGCAGTGCTGAGCGGGAGGGACCCTACGAGCAGTACTTC	CSAEREGPYEQYF
.	TRBJ1-2	TRBV5-1	.	TGCGCCAGCAGCTTGGCCGGGTGGGAGAAAACCTATGGCTACACCTTC	CASSLAGWEKTYGYTF
.	TRBJ1-5	TRBV13	.	TGTGCCAGCAGCCAGTTCGGGTCCGCGTCGTATAGCAATCAGCCCCAGCATTTT	CASSQFGSASYSNQPQHF
.	TRBJ2-1	TRBV4-2	.	TGTGCCAGCAGCCAAGTGGCGGACCACTCCTACAATGAGCAGTTCTTC	CASSQVADHSYNEQFF
.	TRBJ1-1	TRBV6-1	.	TGTGCCAGCAGTCCCCCAGATTGGAACACTGAAGCTTTCTTT	CASSPPDWNTEAFF